A selection of T cell receptor beta chains follows, all from one sample in a study of T-cell reconstitution after alpha-beta-depleted transplantation in children. TCRdb passed the PCR reads through MiXCR, listing each CDR3 protein once. The table records 150,000 to 200,000 distinct CDR3 sequences, roughly 6.5% of them present only once. The starting material was PBMCs, obtained before TCRalphabeta/CD19-depleted stem cell transplant. These receptors were collected from a girl under two years old with combined immunodeficiency, due to receive a stem cell transplant. CDR3s include the opening cysteine and the closing phenylalanine or tryptophan. D genes are given only for firm matches. Part of the rows lack a size; the others show once, few, many or a class for expanded clones.

D	J	V	size	CDR3	DNA
TRBD2	TRBJ2-1	TRBV9	many	CASSETSGADNEQFF	TGTGCCAGCAGCGAGACTAGCGGGGCAGACAATGAGCAGTTCTTC
NA	TRBJ2-7	TRBV4-2	few	CASSQDRRGSSYEQYF	TGTGCCAGCAGCCAAGACCGACGGGGGAGCTCCTACGAGCAGTACTTC
TRBD1	TRBJ2-1	TRBV6-1	many	CASSLTGAGYNEQFF	TGTGCCAGCAGTCTAACAGGGGCCGGCTACAATGAGCAGTTCTTC
NA	TRBJ2-1	TRBV29-1	many	CSVFEGGQFF	TGCAGCGTTTTTGAAGGGGGGCAGTTCTTC
NA	TRBJ2-3	TRBV4-1	many	CASSHLLLDTGTDTQYF	TGCGCCAGCAGCCACCTCCTCCTGGACACCGGCACAGATACGCAGTATTTT
TRBD1	TRBJ2-3	TRBV15	many	CATSRDWADRGTDTQYF	TGTGCCACCAGCAGAGATTGGGCGGACAGGGGCACAGATACGCAGTATTTT
NA	TRBJ2-7	TRBV4-3	many	CASSQDSSGFLSYEQYF	TGCGCCAGCAGCCAAGATAGTAGCGGATTCCTATCCTACGAGCAGTACTTC
TRBD2	TRBJ2-7	TRBV7-9	many	CASSSGLAGVAGNEQYF	TGTGCCAGCAGCTCTGGACTAGCGGGGGTTGCCGGGAACGAGCAGTACTTC
TRBD2	TRBJ2-3	TRBV20-1	many	CSARDVAGGWTDTQYF	TGCAGTGCTAGAGATGTAGCGGGAGGGTGGACAGATACGCAGTATTTT
NA	TRBJ2-5	TRBV28	many	CASSLWGAGTQYF	TGTGCCAGCAGTTTATGGGGGGCTGGAACCCAGTACTTC
NA	TRBJ2-1	TRBV7-3	many	CASSLMPGPYNEQFF	TGTGCCAGCAGCTTAATGCCGGGACCCTACAATGAGCAGTTCTTC
NA	TRBJ2-7	TRBV7-2	many	CASSQGPADEQYF	TGTGCCAGCAGTCAAGGTCCCGCGGACGAGCAGTACTTC
TRBD2	TRBJ2-3	TRBV4-2	many	CASSQTSGYTDTQYF	TGTGCCAGCAGCCAGACTAGCGGATACACAGATACGCAGTATTTT
TRBD2	TRBJ2-3	TRBV12-3/TRBV12-4	many	CASSFGTSYTDTQYF	TGTGCCAGCAGTTTCGGGACTAGCTACACAGATACGCAGTATTTT
TRBD2	TRBJ2-1	TRBV18	many	CASTTKTSGESSNVNSSYNEQFF	TGTGCCAGCACCACCAAGACTAGCGGGGAGTCATCTAATGTGAATAGCTCCTACAATGAGCAGTTCTTC
NA	TRBJ1-2	TRBV30	NA	CAWARQVYGYTF	TGTGCCTGGGCACGACAGGTCTATGGCTACACCTTC
NA	TRBJ1-1	TRBV5-5	many	CASSGYARDTEAFF	TGTGCCAGCTCGGGATACGCTAGGGACACTGAAGCTTTCTTT
TRBD2	TRBJ2-1	TRBV20-1	many	CSARDPEGGFYNEQFF	TGCAGTGCTAGAGATCCAGAGGGAGGGTTCTACAATGAGCAGTTCTTC
NA	TRBJ2-2	TRBV20-1	few	CSARDLGRRENTGELFF	TGCAGTGCTAGAGATTTAGGAAGAAGAGAAAACACCGGGGAGCTGTTTTTT
NA	TRBJ1-5	TRBV7-9	few	CASSLWGLGPQHF	TGTGCCAGCAGCTTATGGGGATTGGGGCCCCAGCATTTT
NA	TRBJ2-3	TRBV10-3	many	CAISEADTSTDTQYF	TGTGCCATCAGTGAGGCGGACACCTCCACAGATACGCAGTATTTT
TRBD2	TRBJ2-3	TRBV7-2	NA	CASSWTSGGTDTQYF	TGTGCCAGCAGCTGGACTAGCGGGGGCACAGATACGCAGTATTTT
TRBD2	TRBJ2-1	TRBV28	many	CASSAWGLAGGPGNEQFF	TGTGCCAGCTCCGCCTGGGGACTAGCGGGAGGGCCGGGAAATGAGCAGTTCTTC
NA	TRBJ2-3	TRBV7-3	few	CASSSPQTTDTQYF	TGTGCCAGCAGCTCCCCCCAGACCACAGATACGCAGTATTTT
NA	TRBJ1-1	TRBV3-1	many	CASSQAGITEAFF	TGTGCCAGCAGCCAAGCTGGGATCACTGAAGCTTTCTTT
NA	TRBJ2-1	TRBV9	many	CASSRVGFGDNEQFF	TGTGCCAGCAGCCGGGTCGGGTTCGGCGACAATGAGCAGTTCTTC
NA	TRBJ2-3	TRBV3-1	many	CASSQRGGPNMDTQYF	TGTGCCAGCAGCCAACGTGGCGGGCCTAATATGGATACGCAGTATTTT
TRBD2	TRBJ2-7	TRBV20-1	many	CSARESGSPYEQYF	TGCAGTGCTAGAGAGAGCGGGAGCCCCTACGAGCAGTACTTC
TRBD1	TRBJ2-5	TRBV4-3	many	CASSQEDRGQETQYF	TGCGCCAGCAGCCAAGAGGACAGGGGGCAAGAGACCCAGTACTTC
TRBD1	TRBJ1-5	TRBV27	few	CASSAGTGGAKQPQHF	TGTGCCAGCAGTGCAGGGACAGGGGGCGCCAAACAGCCCCAGCATTTT
TRBD2	TRBJ2-2	TRBV29-1	many	CSGRLAGPGELFF	TGCAGTGGAAGGCTAGCGGGACCCGGGGAGCTGTTTTTT
NA	TRBJ2-5	TRBV29-1	many	CSVLRVSQETQYF	TGCAGCGTCCTAAGGGTCAGTCAAGAGACCCAGTACTTC
NA	TRBJ2-7	TRBV12-3/TRBV12-4	many	CASSLASYEQYF	TGTGCCAGCAGTTTAGCCTCCTACGAGCAGTACTTC
TRBD2	TRBJ2-1	TRBV20-1	few	CSARDITSGTSYNEQFF	TGCAGTGCTAGAGACATAACTAGCGGAACCTCCTACAATGAGCAGTTCTTC
TRBD2	TRBJ2-7	TRBV20-1	few	CSALAGGRSYEQYF	TGCAGTGCGTTAGCGGGGGGCAGATCCTACGAGCAGTACTTC
TRBD2	TRBJ2-3	TRBV7-2	many	CASSSASGGHTDTQYF	TGTGCCAGCAGCTCGGCTAGCGGGGGACACACAGATACGCAGTATTTT
NA	TRBJ2-1	TRBV19	NA	CASSIEGLPNEQFF	TGTGCCAGTAGTATAGAGGGCCTACCCAATGAGCAGTTCTTC
NA	TRBJ2-1	TRBV6-2/TRBV6-3	few	CASKGGSNEQFF	TGTGCCAGCAAGGGCGGAAGCAATGAGCAGTTCTTC
TRBD1	TRBJ2-1	TRBV29-1	few	CSVGVQGGYEQFF	TGCAGCGTTGGGGTCCAAGGGGGCTATGAGCAGTTCTTC
NA	TRBJ1-1	TRBV9	many	CASSVGDNRGHEAFF	TGTGCCAGCAGCGTAGGGGACAATCGGGGACATGAAGCTTTCTTT
TRBD1	TRBJ2-7	TRBV4-1	many	CASSQDRGQTYEQYF	TGCGCCAGCAGCCAAGATCGGGGACAGACCTACGAGCAGTACTTC
TRBD2	TRBJ2-3	TRBV29-1	many	CSVGVGLAASTDTQYF	TGCAGCGTTGGGGTGGGACTAGCGGCCTCCACAGATACGCAGTATTTT
TRBD2	TRBJ2-1	TRBV14	many	CASSQGVPLWLADSYNEQFF	TGTGCCAGCAGCCAAGGGGTCCCCTTATGGCTAGCGGACTCCTACAATGAGCAGTTCTTC
TRBD2	TRBJ2-1	TRBV12-3/TRBV12-4	many	CASSWPGLAGGGEQFF	TGTGCCAGCAGTTGGCCGGGCCTAGCGGGAGGAGGCGAGCAGTTCTTC
NA	TRBJ2-7	TRBV7-2	many	CASSEWTEGYEQYF	TGTGCCAGCAGCGAGTGGACAGAGGGCTACGAGCAGTACTTC
NA	TRBJ2-1	TRBV27	many	CASSSLLDAEQFF	TGTGCCAGCAGTTCGTTACTAGACGCTGAGCAGTTCTTC
TRBD1	TRBJ1-1	TRBV9	many	CASSPTTGWAEAFF	TGTGCCAGCAGCCCGACGACAGGGTGGGCTGAAGCTTTCTTT